Listed below are T cell receptor beta chains from one sample, sequenced in a study of T cell responses to AZD1222 COVID-19 vaccine. Profiling relied on immunoSEQ multiplex PCR, and the TCRdb table lists in-frame clones only, not all of them. This table holds about 150,000 clones, 91% found once. This specimen consisted of peripheral blood, obtained on day 0 of AZD1222 vaccination. Every receptor here comes from an adult in good health. The CDR3 runs from the conserved cysteine through the conserved F or W. The order of the fields is clone size, J gene, V gene, D gene, CDR3 protein, CDR3 DNA. The D gene is left open where the match is weak. The size entry is marked missing in some rows and otherwise reads once, few, many or a size class.

-,TRBJ2-5,TRBV9,-,CASSVEPGGLVETQYF,TGTGCCAGCAGCGTAGAGCCCGGGGGGCTAGTAGAGACCCAGTACTTC
-,TRBJ2-2,TRBV27,-,CASSPTGELFF,TGTGCCAGCAGTCCTACCGGGGAGCTGTTTTTT
-,TRBJ1-4,TRBV7-9,-,CASSSNTGWGEKLFF,TGTGCCAGCAGTTCAAATACAGGGTGGGGTGAAAAACTGTTTTTT
-,TRBJ1-2,TRBV5-4,-,CASSVQGSNYGYTF,TGTGCCAGCAGCGTTCAGGGTTCCAACTATGGCTACACCTTC
-,TRBJ2-6,TRBV28,-,CASSFGDLFSGANVLTF,TGTGCCAGCAGTTTCGGCGATCTCTTTTCCGGGGCCAACGTCCTGACTTTC
-,TRBJ2-7,TRBV21-1,-,CASSKKMGPGHPYEQYF,TGTGCCAGCAGCAAAAAAATGGGGCCGGGACATCCCTACGAGCAGTACTTC
-,TRBJ1-3,TRBV1,-,CTSSLNSTGYSGNTIYF,TGCACCAGCAGCCTCAACAGTACGGGTTACTCTGGAAACACCATATATTTT
once,TRBJ2-5,TRBV9,TRBD2,CASTPGGGETQYF,TGTGCCAGCACCCCCGGCGGGGGAGAGACCCAGTACTTC
few,TRBJ2-2,TRBV7-6,TRBD1,CASSAAGTGAGELFF,TGTGCCAGCAGCGCCGCCGGGACAGGGGCCGGGGAGCTGTTTTTT
once,TRBJ2-7,TRBV11-2,TRBD1,CASSLGRQGDYEQYF,TGTGCCAGCAGCTTAGGGCGTCAGGGGGACTACGAGCAGTACTTC
-,TRBJ1-2,TRBV3-1/TRBV3-2,TRBD1,CASSPDRDLYGYTF,TGTGCCAGCAGCCCCGACAGGGACCTATATGGCTACACCTTC
once,TRBJ2-7,TRBV6-5,-,CASSQGFEQYF,TGTGCCAGCAGTCAGGGATTCGAGCAGTACTTC
-,TRBJ2-7,TRBV7-3,TRBD2,CASSPTGLVRGEQYF,TGTGCCAGCAGCCCTACCGGACTAGTGCGTGGCGAGCAGTACTTC
-,TRBJ2-6,TRBV7-3,-,CASSLTPSGANVLTF,TGTGCCAGCAGCTTAACACCATCGGGAGCCAACGTCCTGACTTTC
few,TRBJ1-3,TRBV9,-,CASRGNGNTIYF,TGTGCCAGCAGAGGGAATGGAAACACCATATATTTT
few,TRBJ2-1,TRBV11-3,TRBD1,CASSLGQGYNEQFF,TGTGCCAGCAGCTTAGGACAGGGCTACAATGAGCAGTTCTTC